The 31 T cell receptor beta chains below come from one sample, sequenced in a study of blood T cell repertoires in COVID-19. Using immunoSEQ multiplex PCR, the repertoire was profiled, and TCRdb retains in-frame clones only, with some absent. Of about 250,000 clones in the sample, 70% to 90% were seen once. Sequencing was performed on peripheral blood. The source of these receptors is a woman in her thirties with COVID-19, enrolled during active disease.

The J gene is TRBJ2-1, the V gene TRBV5-1; D is unclear. The germline V gene has CDR1 SGHRS and CDR2 YFSETQ. This CDR3 has 13 amino acids. Trimming pared 5 bases from V and 6 bases from J, leaving 12 bases between. CDR3 residues: CASSPPLINEQFF. CDR3 bases: TGCGCCAGCAGTCCCCCACTTATCAATGAGCAGTTCTTC.

V gene TRBV4-2 combines with J gene TRBJ2-6; no clear D. The CDR3 sequence is 15 residues long. Germline values: CDR1 LGHNA, CDR2 YNFKEQ. Trimming cost V 2 bases and J 0 bases, with 5 bases left between them. Written as DNA, the CDR3 is TGTGCCAGCAGCCAACGTAGCTCTGGGGCCAACGTCCTGACTTTC. It codes for CASSQRSSGANVLTF.

J is TRBJ2-7 and V is TRBV12-3 or TRBV12-4; 7 bases agree with TRBD2. This CDR3 contains 13 residues. With 6 bases clipped from V and 9 bases from J, the junction kept 11 bases outside the gene matches. As DNA, the CDR3 is TGTGCCAGCAGCCGCCTGGGGACTACGGGGCAGTACGTC. Its protein is CASSRLGTTGQYV.

V and J are TRBV2 and TRBJ2-3, with 8 bases matching TRBD2. Looked up from germline, CDR1 is SNHLY and CDR2 is FYNNEI. The CDR3 runs 14 residues. Germline trimming cut 8 bases from V and 2 bases from J; bases unmatched to any gene: 6. This CDR3 is CASATSGYTDTQYF. DNA of the CDR3: TGTGCCAGCGCCACTAGCGGCTACACAGATACGCAGTATTTT.

This chain joins TRBV5-4 and TRBJ1-4; 7 bases are shared with TRBD1. The germline gives CDR1 SGHNT, CDR2 YYREEE (reference sequence). The CDR3 is 16 amino acids. Trimming took 2 bases from V and 5 from J; bases not matched to a gene: 9. The CDR3 sequence: CASSFKGAGWNEKLFF. The CDR3 DNA is TGTGCCAGCAGCTTCAAGGGGGCGGGGTGGAATGAAAAACTGTTTTTT.

The chain is built from TRBV7-2 and TRBJ1-6; TRBD1 agrees at 7 bases. Germline-derived CDR1 and CDR2 are SGHTA and FQGNSA. V trimming: 3 bases; J trimming: 0 bases; junction bases outside the gene matches: 8. This CDR3 has 18 amino acids. The CDR3 bases are TGTGCCAGCAGCTTGACAGGGTTTCCAAACTCCTATAATTCACCCCTCCACTTT. Amino acids: CASSLTGFPNSYNSPLHF. The full variable domain, in which reference TRBV7-2 and TRBJ1-6 provide the parts outside the CDR3, is GAGVSQSPSNKVTEKGKDVELRCDPISGHTALYWYRQSLGQGLEFLIYFQGNSAPDKSGLPSDRFSAERTGGSVSTLTIQRTQQEDSAVYLCASSLTGFPNSYNSPLHFGNGTRLTVT.

The chain uses TRBV6-2 or TRBV6-3 and TRBJ2-6; tentative D call: TRBD2 (6 bases). Trimming cost V 2 bases and J 0 bases, with 11 bases left between them. The CDR3 loop spans 17 amino acids. Germline CDR1 and CDR2: MNHEY and SVGEGT. CDR3 nucleotide sequence: TGTGCCAGCAGTTACCAAGGGACTTACTCTGGGGCCAACGTCCTGACTTTC. Its protein product is CASSYQGTYSGANVLTF.

About this clone itself: Other DNA sequences of this sample code for an identical CDR3. This chain joins TRBV9 and TRBJ1-4; D might be TRBD1 (5 bases). This CDR3 comprises 15 residues. V shed 4 bases and J shed 0 bases, with 10 bases lying between them. Germline loops: CDR1 SGDLS, CDR2 YYNGEE. CDR3 DNA sequence: TGTGCCAGCAGCCCCAGGGCTGCAACTAATGAAAAACTGTTTTTT. Translation: CASSPRAATNEKLFF.

J is TRBJ1-1 and V is TRBV18; 10 nucleotides line up with TRBD1. Germline loops: CDR1 KGHSH, CDR2 LQKENI. The CDR3 contains 13 residues. J lost 11 bases, V lost 6 bases, and 9 bases had no gene match. The CDR3 coding sequence is TGTGCCAGCTCCCCTGGGGACAGGGGTTACGCTTTCTTT. Translated, it gives CASSPGDRGYAFF.

This sequence joins TRBV7-9 and TRBJ1-3; 11 bases fit TRBD1. The CDR3 length is 15 residues. From germline, CDR1 is SEHNR and CDR2 FQNEAQ (reference sequence). The junction had 7 bases not matched to a gene; V was cut back by 5 bases and J by 7 bases. CDR3 coding DNA: TGTGCCAGCAGCCGACTAGGGACAGGGGGTAACACCATATATTTT. As protein: CASSRLGTGGNTIYF.

The chain recombines TRBV5-4 with TRBJ1-3; 7 positions agree with TRBD1. Unmatched junction bases numbered 8, after V lost 4 bases and J lost 1 base. Germline lookup yields CDR1 SGHNT and CDR2 YYREEE (reference sequence). CDR3 size: 16 residues. The CDR3 spells CASSQGERRSGNTIYF. The CDR3 nucleotides read TGTGCCAGCAGCCAGGGGGAGAGACGTTCTGGAAACACCATATATTTT.

The rearrangement links TRBV19 to TRBJ1-1, with a possible D match to TRBD1 (5 bases). The length of the CDR3 is 16 residues. V was cut by 5 bases and J by 2 bases, with 18 bases left in between. Germline V gives CDR1 LNHDA, CDR2 SQIVND (reference sequence). The CDR3 DNA is TGTGCCAGTAGTGCCCACAGGCGACGGGTCAACACTGAAGCTTTCTTT. Protein product: CASSAHRRRVNTEAFF.

The chain combines TRBV9 with TRBJ2-1; D not certain. The CDR3 totals 13 residues. The germline CDR1 and CDR2 sequences are SGDLS and YYNGEE. Trimming stripped 4 bases from V and 8 bases from J, with 13 bases between. CDR3 region: CASSPQPDYEQFF. The CDR3 region has the DNA TGTGCCAGCAGCCCGCAGCCCGACTATGAGCAGTTCTTC.

The V gene is TRBV7-9, the J gene TRBJ1-1; no definite D call. The length of the CDR3 is 14 residues. Germline-derived CDR1 and CDR2 are SEHNR and FQNEAQ (reference sequence). The V end lost 5 bases, the J end lost 4 bases, and 14 bases lay between the germline ends. The CDR3 sequence: CASSQLESGTEAFF. CDR3 bases: TGTGCCAGCAGCCAATTAGAATCGGGCACTGAAGCTTTCTTT.

The table lists this clone with a few counts. The genes are TRBV5-4 and TRBJ2-2, with 7 bases identical to TRBD1. The CDR3 extends over 14 amino acids. Germline V CDR1 and CDR2: SGHNT, YYREEE (reference sequence). V shed 5 bases and J 7 bases; nucleotides not matched to a gene: 8. This CDR3 is CASRTQGSGGELFF. The CDR3 bases are TGTGCCAGCAGAACACAGGGGTCGGGCGGGGAGCTGTTTTTT.

The rearrangement joins TRBV19 to TRBJ2-3; TRBD1 aligns across 8 bases. Losses at the gene ends were 6 bases for V and 5 bases for J; bases not matched to a gene: 7. Germline CDR1 is LNHDA and CDR2 is SQIVND (reference sequence). The CDR3 is made up of 14 amino acids. The CDR3 DNA reads TGTGCCAGTAGCCAGGACAGGGATGTAGATACGCAGTATTTT. Its translation: CASSQDRDVDTQYF.

V and J are TRBV28 and TRBJ1-1; D gene ambiguous. Per germline, CDR1 MDHEN and CDR2 SYDVKM. This CDR3 spans 14 amino acids. V lost 3 bases and J 2 bases, leaving 10 bases between the germline ends. CDR3 region: CASSFPGGNTEAFF. In DNA form, the CDR3 reads TGTGCCAGCAGTTTTCCTGGAGGTAACACTGAAGCTTTCTTT.

V and J are TRBV10-2 and TRBJ1-1, with D perhaps matching TRBD1 (5 bases). Trimming removed 5 bases from V and 3 bases from J, with 10 bases in between. The CDR3 has 13 amino acids. Looked up from germline, CDR1 is WSHSY and CDR2 is SAAADI. The CDR3 DNA is TGCGCCAGCAGTTTGGGAGGGGACACTGAAGCTTTCTTT. Its protein is CASSLGGDTEAFF.

J is TRBJ2-7 and V is TRBV7-9; no clear D. This CDR3 is built from 14 residues. CDR1 is SEHNR, CDR2 FQNEAQ, per germline (reference sequence). V dropped 5 bases and J dropped 0 bases, with 11 bases sitting between them. CDR3 coding DNA: TGTGCCAGCAGCCAATACGGGTCCTCCTACGAGCAGTACTTC. Protein: CASSQYGSSYEQYF.

The genes are TRBV5-8 and TRBJ2-3, with 8 bases identical to TRBD2. V was pared by 4 bases and J by 4 bases, with 8 bases of the junction left unmatched. Germline V lookup: CDR1 SGHTS, CDR2 YDEGEE. CDR3 size: 15 residues. CDR3 bases: TGTGCCAGCAGCCGGGGGGGTCAGGGGTCAGATACGCAGTATTTT. Translation gives CASSRGGQGSDTQYF. The whole variable domain, filled in from reference TRBV5-8 and TRBJ2-3, reads EAGVTQSPTHLIKTRGQQATLRCSPISGHTSVYWYQQALGLGLQFLLWYDEGEERNRGNFPPRFSGRQFPNYSSELNVNALELEDSALYLCASSRGGQGSDTQYFGPGTRLTVL.

The V and J genes are TRBV11-3 and TRBJ2-2; 14 bases map to TRBD2. With 5 bases clipped from V and 5 bases from J, the junction kept 4 bases outside the gene matches. This CDR3 is 16 amino acids long. Germline V gene lookup returns CDR1 SGHNT and CDR2 YENEEA. The CDR3 nucleotides are TGTGCCAGCAGCAGAGGGACTAGCGGGGGTACCGGGGAGCTGTTTTTT. This gives the protein CASSRGTSGGTGELFF. The full variable domain, with the rest looked up from reference TRBV11-3 and TRBJ2-2, is EAGVVQSPRYKIIEKKQPVAFWCNPISGHNTLYWYLQNLGQGPELLIRYENEEAVDDSQLPKDRFSAERLKGVDSTLKIQPAELGDSAVYLCASSRGTSGGTGELFFGEGSRLTVL.

V gene TRBV5-1 combines with J gene TRBJ2-1; D is perhaps TRBD2 (7 bases). Germline assignment: CDR1 SGHRS and CDR2 YFSETQ. Trimming stripped 0 bases from V and 4 bases from J, with 14 bases between. The CDR3 spans 16 residues. The DNA of the CDR3 is TGCGCCAGCAGCTTGGGCGGGGGCCCCCTATACAATGAGCAGTTCTTC. As protein: CASSLGGGPLYNEQFF.

The J gene is TRBJ1-5, the V gene TRBV19; no firm D call. Trimming shortened V by 6 bases and J by 0 bases, and 6 bases separated the two germline ends. This CDR3 is 13 amino acids long. Looked up from germline, CDR1 is LNHDA and CDR2 is SQIVND (reference sequence). The DNA of the CDR3 is TGTGCCAGTAGATCCTATAGCAATCAGCCCCAGCATTTT. This codes for CASRSYSNQPQHF. Complete variable domain (other parts from reference TRBV19 and TRBJ1-5): DGGITQSPKYLFRKEGQNVTLSCEQNLNHDAMYWYRQDPGQGLRLIYYSQIVNDFQKGDIAEGYSVSREKKESFPLTVTSAQKNPTAFYLCASRSYSNQPQHFGDGTRLSIL.

The chain recombines TRBV13 with TRBJ2-7, with D maybe TRBD2 (6 bases). Per germline, CDR1 PRHDT and CDR2 FYEKMQ (reference sequence). V lost 0 bases, J lost 3 bases, and 6 bases lay in between. The CDR3 is 13 residues long. The CDR3 here is CASSLGGGYEQYF. CDR3 DNA: TGTGCCAGCAGCTTAGGGGGGGGCTACGAGCAGTACTTC.

The chain joins TRBV7-2 to TRBJ1-2; the match to TRBD1 covers 11 bases. This CDR3 has 14 residues. V was clipped by 4 bases and J by 7 bases; unmatched bases: 5. CDR1 is SGHTA and CDR2 is FQGNSA in the germline V gene. The CDR3 loop is CASSSGQGASGYTF. CDR3 coding DNA: TGTGCCAGCAGCTCCGGACAGGGGGCAAGTGGCTACACCTTC.

V usage is TRBV4-3 and J usage is TRBJ1-2, with D perhaps matching TRBD1 (5 bases). V lost 0 bases and J 6 bases, leaving 11 bases between the germline ends. Germline CDR1 and CDR2: LGHNA and YSLEER. There are 14 residues in the CDR3. The CDR3 DNA follows: TGCGCCAGCAGCCAAGATTCGCAGGGCCATGGCTACACCTTC. It codes for CASSQDSQGHGYTF.

The chain combines TRBV28 with TRBJ1-1; TRBD1 matches at 8 bases. Germline CDR1 MDHEN, CDR2 SYDVKM. The CDR3 has 14 residues. After removal of 6 bases from V and 3 bases from J, the junction contained 6 bases not matched to a gene. In DNA form, the CDR3 reads TGTGCCAGCAGATCTGGACAGGGCGACACTGAAGCTTTCTTT. This translates into CASRSGQGDTEAFF.

The chain carries TRBV24-1 and TRBJ2-3; 8 positions agree with TRBD2. In germline, CDR1 is KGHDR, CDR2 SFDVKD. Germline trimming cut 4 bases from V and 3 bases from J; bases unmatched to any gene: 8. CDR3 length equals 16 residues. The CDR3 DNA reads TGTGCCACCAGTGACTTTAGCGGGGTTTGGACAGATACGCAGTATTTT. Its translation is CATSDFSGVWTDTQYF.

This sequence joins TRBV5-1 and TRBJ1-2, with 8 positions matching TRBD1. The trim removed 2 bases at V and 5 bases at J, leaving 5 bases unmatched. From germline, CDR1 is SGHRS and CDR2 YFSETQ. The CDR3 covers 14 residues. The CDR3: CASSLTTGAYGYTF. The CDR3 nucleotides are TGCGCCAGCAGCTTAACGACAGGGGCATATGGCTACACCTTC.

The V and J genes are TRBV7-2 and TRBJ2-3; D gene unclear. CDR3 length equals 13 residues. V was pared by 3 bases and J by 1 base, with 5 bases between. CDR1 is SGHTA and CDR2 is FQGNSA in the germline V gene. The CDR3 reads CASSFYGTDTQYF. CDR3 DNA: TGTGCCAGCAGCTTTTATGGCACAGATACGCAGTATTTT.

Turning to this clone: Other DNA sequences in the same sample also yield this CDR3. The CDR3 is CASSPAGGGSSYEQYF. As DNA, the CDR3 is TGCGCCAGCAGCCCCGCGGGGGGCGGAAGCTCCTACGAGCAGTACTTC. The chain joins TRBV4-1 to TRBJ2-7, with 8 bases identical to TRBD2. The CDR3 totals 16 residues. V lost 4 bases, J lost 0 bases, and 8 bases stayed unmatched. Germline assignment: CDR1 MGHRA and CDR2 YSYEKL.